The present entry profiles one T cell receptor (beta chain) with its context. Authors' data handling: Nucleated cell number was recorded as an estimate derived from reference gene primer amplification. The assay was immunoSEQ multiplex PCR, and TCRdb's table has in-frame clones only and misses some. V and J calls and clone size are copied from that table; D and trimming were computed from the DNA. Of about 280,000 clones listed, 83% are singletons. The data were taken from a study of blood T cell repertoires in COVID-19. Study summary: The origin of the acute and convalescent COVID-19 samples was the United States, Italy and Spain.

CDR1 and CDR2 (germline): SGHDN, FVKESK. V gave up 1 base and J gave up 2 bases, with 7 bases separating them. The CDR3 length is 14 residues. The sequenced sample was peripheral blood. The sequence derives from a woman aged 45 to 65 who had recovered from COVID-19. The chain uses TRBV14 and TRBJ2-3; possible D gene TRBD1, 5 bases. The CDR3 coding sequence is TGTGCCAGCAGCCAAGGTGGGGCCACAGATACGCAGTATTTT. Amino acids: CASSQGGATDTQYF.